These T cell receptor beta chains were read from a single sample in a study of blood T cell repertoires in COVID-19. Libraries were prepared by immunoSEQ multiplex PCR; TCRdb keeps only in-frame clonotypes and omits some of them. The top ten hold about 7% of the sample, which has 150,000 to 200,000 clones, about four fifths seen once. The sample comprised peripheral blood. These receptor sequences come from a man in his fifties or sixties with acute or convalescent COVID-19. CDR3s include the opening cysteine and the closing phenylalanine or tryptophan. Each record gives: clone size, D gene, J gene, V gene, CDR3 protein, CDR3 DNA. The D gene is left open where the match is weak. Clone size is given for some rows only: seen once, a few or many times, or a class if the clone is expanded.

NA TRBD2 TRBJ2-1 TRBV30 CAWSVQLAVYNEQFF TGTGCCTGGAGTGTTCAACTAGCGGTATACAATGAGCAGTTCTTC
once TRBD1 TRBJ1-2 TRBV19 CASSMTGPGLGYTF TGTGCCAGTAGTATGACAGGGCCGGGCTTGGGCTACACCTTC
NA NA TRBJ1-1 TRBV6-2/TRBV6-3 CASSYPMNTEAFF TGTGCCAGCAGTTACCCCATGAACACTGAAGCTTTCTTT
NA NA TRBJ1-1 TRBV7-2 CASSLGGDTEAFF TGTGCCAGCAGCTTGGGGGGGGACACTGAAGCTTTCTTT
NA TRBD1 TRBJ2-7 TRBV5-1 CASSLGTGAARYEQYF TGCGCCAGCAGCTTGGGCACAGGGGCAGCGAGATACGAGCAGTACTTC
NA NA TRBJ1-5 TRBV19 CASTSSGNQPQHF TGTGCCAGTACCTCATCGGGCAATCAGCCCCAGCATTTT
NA TRBD2 TRBJ2-1 TRBV7-3 CASSSRDYYNEQFF TGTGCCAGCAGCTCCCGGGACTATTACAATGAGCAGTTCTTC
NA TRBD1 TRBJ1-2 TRBV2 CASLGQAYGYTF TGTGCCAGCCTCGGACAGGCCTATGGCTACACCTTC
NA NA TRBJ1-4 TRBV5-1 CASSLNPRTAVNEKLFF TGCGCCAGCAGCTTGAACCCCAGGACAGCCGTAAATGAAAAACTGTTTTTT
NA NA TRBJ1-6 TRBV6-2/TRBV6-3 CASSPLYAGRGGFTYNSPLHF TGTGCCAGCAGTCCACTTTACGCCGGAAGGGGAGGTTTCACCTATAATTCACCCCTCCACTTT
NA NA TRBJ1-4 TRBV5-6 CASSLGQAIEKLFF TGTGCCAGCAGCTTGGGACAGGCGATTGAAAAACTGTTTTTT
few NA TRBJ2-7 TRBV2 CATSNRAGSYEQYF TGTGCCACCTCTAACAGGGCTGGGTCCTACGAGCAGTACTTC
NA NA TRBJ1-5 TRBV5-4 CASSLAGNQPQHF TGTGCCAGCAGCTTGGCGGGGAATCAGCCCCAGCATTTT
NA NA TRBJ1-4 TRBV3-1/TRBV3-2 CASSRGREGEKLFF TGTGCCAGCAGCCGCGGCCGGGAAGGGGAAAAACTGTTTTTT
NA TRBD1 TRBJ1-1 TRBV5-1 CASSPGQGVEAFF TGCGCCAGCAGCCCTGGACAGGGAGTAGAAGCTTTCTTT
NA TRBD2 TRBJ2-1 TRBV5-1 CASSLTLAGGRALNEQFF TGCGCCAGCAGCTTGACCCTCGCGGGGGGGCGGGCTCTAAATGAGCAGTTCTTC
NA TRBD1 TRBJ2-7 TRBV4-1 CASSQAMGQAIYEQYF TGCGCCAGCAGCCAAGCTATGGGACAGGCAATTTACGAGCAGTACTTC
NA TRBD2 TRBJ2-1 TRBV6-5 CASRTSGGPYNEQFF TGTGCCAGCAGAACTAGCGGGGGACCCTACAATGAGCAGTTCTTC
NA TRBD1 TRBJ1-5 TRBV5-1 CASSWGQGSNQPQHF TGCGCCAGCAGCTGGGGACAGGGTAGCAATCAGCCCCAGCATTTT
NA NA TRBJ2-3 TRBV7-2 CASSRGAGTDTQYF TGTGCCAGCAGCCGGGGTGCGGGCACAGATACGCAGTATTTT
NA TRBD1 TRBJ1-1 TRBV11-2 CASSGRTGSGTEAFF TGTGCCAGCAGCGGACGGACAGGGAGTGGCACTGAAGCTTTCTTT
NA NA TRBJ1-2 TRBV3-1/TRBV3-2 CASSPLTVRNYGYTF TGTGCCAGCAGCCCCCTGACAGTGAGAAACTATGGCTACACCTTC
NA TRBD1 TRBJ2-5 TRBV20-1 CSASFGTGRQETQYF TGCAGTGCTAGTTTTGGGACAGGGCGGCAAGAGACCCAGTACTTC
NA TRBD1 TRBJ1-3 TRBV2 CASRQGTGTTIYF TGTGCCAGCAGACAAGGGACAGGGACGACCATATATTTT
once TRBD2 TRBJ2-3 TRBV7-2 CASSLVSSGGTDTQYF TGTGCCAGCAGCTTAGTGTCTAGCGGGGGCACAGATACGCAGTATTTT
NA TRBD1 TRBJ1-2 TRBV28 CASSLTGQGGGYTF TGTGCCAGCAGTTTGACTGGACAGGGAGGTGGCTACACCTTC
NA TRBD2 TRBJ2-3 TRBV6-6 CASSPAGLAGATDTQYF TGTGCCAGCAGTCCCGCGGGACTAGCGGGGGCGACAGATACGCAGTATTTT
NA NA TRBJ1-3 TRBV29-1 CSVDSRKEDSGNTIYF TGCAGCGTTGACTCTCGGAAGGAGGACTCTGGAAACACCATATATTTT
NA NA TRBJ2-1 TRBV7-9 CASSLVGGSGHNEQFF TGTGCCAGCAGCTTAGTGGGTGGTAGCGGACACAATGAGCAGTTCTTC
NA TRBD2 TRBJ2-4 TRBV11-3 CASSSGGVAGNIQYF TGTGCCAGCAGCTCGGGAGGGGTAGCGGGAAACATTCAGTACTTC
NA NA TRBJ1-3 TRBV15 CASSGTTGNTIYF TGTGCCAGCTCCGGGACAACAGGAAACACCATATATTTT
NA NA TRBJ2-3 TRBV24-1 CATSDMGTLPHTDTQYF TGTGCCACCAGTGATATGGGGACTCTCCCCCACACAGATACGCAGTATTTT
once TRBD1 TRBJ2-1 TRBV10-3 CATTSGTGVYNEQFF TGTGCCACCACCTCCGGGACAGGAGTATACAATGAGCAGTTCTTC
NA NA TRBJ2-2 TRBV2 CASSEDRNTGELFF TGTGCCAGCAGTGAAGATCGTAACACCGGGGAGCTGTTTTTT
NA TRBD1 TRBJ1-2 TRBV9 CTSSGGTGVNYGYTF TGTACCAGCAGCGGGGGGACAGGGGTTAACTATGGCTACACCTTC
NA NA TRBJ2-3 TRBV3-1/TRBV3-2 CASSLNQLEPTDTQYF TGTGCCAGCAGCCTAAACCAACTAGAGCCCACAGATACGCAGTATTTT
NA TRBD2 TRBJ2-2 TRBV11-1 CASSLAWEAGGRIGELFF TGTGCCAGCAGCTTAGCGTGGGAGGCGGGAGGACGGATCGGGGAGCTGTTTTTT
NA NA TRBJ1-1 TRBV4-1 CASSQGFGGAEAFF TGCGCCAGCAGCCAAGGGTTTGGGGGGGCTGAAGCTTTCTTT
NA NA TRBJ2-3 TRBV9 CASSVALASTDTQYF TGTGCCAGCAGCGTAGCACTAGCAAGCACAGATACGCAGTATTTT
NA NA TRBJ1-5 TRBV6-2/TRBV6-3 CASSYAQEYQPQHF TGTGCCAGCAGTTACGCACAGGAGTATCAGCCCCAGCATTTT
NA TRBD1 TRBJ1-5 TRBV24-1 CATSDQTGGAGNQPQHF TGTGCCACCAGTGATCAGACAGGGGGCGCGGGGAATCAGCCCCAGCATTTT
NA TRBD1 TRBJ2-7 TRBV19 CASSIVGTGPPYEQYF TGTGCCAGTAGTATAGTAGGGACAGGTCCTCCCTACGAGCAGTACTTC
NA TRBD2 TRBJ2-1 TRBV19 CASSIEAGFLLAGDRHNEQFF TGTGCCAGTAGTATAGAGGCAGGTTTCTTACTAGCGGGAGATAGGCACAATGAGCAGTTCTTC
NA TRBD2 TRBJ2-1 TRBV7-3 CASSSGLAAYNEQFF TGTGCCAGCAGCTCCGGACTAGCGGCTTACAATGAGCAGTTCTTC
NA TRBD2 TRBJ2-1 TRBV4-1 CASSQGTSGANEQFF TGCGCCAGCAGCCAAGGCACTAGCGGGGCAAATGAGCAGTTCTTC
NA NA TRBJ2-5 TRBV9 CASSVTQGFDRVNIAETQYF TGTGCCAGCAGCGTTACCCAGGGGTTCGATCGAGTGAACATCGCGGAGACCCAGTACTTC
once TRBD2 TRBJ2-2 TRBV5-6 CASSLKGTSGIRGTGELFF TGTGCCAGCAGCTTGAAAGGGACTAGCGGGATAAGGGGGACCGGGGAGCTGTTTTTT
NA NA TRBJ1-1 TRBV30 CATGRVNTEAFF TGTGCAACAGGGCGGGTGAACACTGAAGCTTTCTTT
NA NA TRBJ2-1 TRBV6-2/TRBV6-3 CASSYQLGYNEQFF TGTGCCAGCAGTTACCAGCTAGGTTACAATGAGCAGTTCTTC
NA TRBD1 TRBJ1-3 TRBV14 CASSQDSGTGGYGNTIYF TGTGCCAGCAGCCAAGACTCCGGGACAGGGGGTTATGGAAACACCATATATTTT
NA NA TRBJ2-7 TRBV3-1/TRBV3-2 CASKASVISEQYF TGTGCCAGCAAGGCTAGCGTCATCTCCGAGCAGTACTTC
NA TRBD2 TRBJ2-3 TRBV7-2 CASSLGTSGYRTDTQYF TGTGCCAGCAGCTTAGGGACTAGCGGGTACCGCACAGATACGCAGTATTTT
NA TRBD1 TRBJ1-5 TRBV2 CASSVETGGFQPQHF TGTGCCAGCAGTGTTGAGACAGGGGGCTTTCAGCCCCAGCATTTT
NA NA TRBJ1-1 TRBV7-8 CASSTRAMNTEAFF TGTGCCAGCAGCACCAGGGCCATGAACACTGAAGCTTTCTTT